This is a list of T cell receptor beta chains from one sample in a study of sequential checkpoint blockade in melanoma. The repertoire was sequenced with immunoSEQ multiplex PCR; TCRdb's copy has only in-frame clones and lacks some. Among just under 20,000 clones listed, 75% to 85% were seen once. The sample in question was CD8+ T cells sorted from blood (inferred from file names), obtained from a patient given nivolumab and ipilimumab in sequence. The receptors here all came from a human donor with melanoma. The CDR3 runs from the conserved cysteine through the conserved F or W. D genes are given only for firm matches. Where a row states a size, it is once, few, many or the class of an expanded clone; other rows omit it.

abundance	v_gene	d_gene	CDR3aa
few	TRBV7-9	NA	CASSLEDGLYGYTF
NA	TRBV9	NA	CASSAPGTPHEQFF
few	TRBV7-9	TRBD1	CASSSTRQGNTEAFF
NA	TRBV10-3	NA	CAISDRDTVGGYTF
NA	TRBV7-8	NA	CASSTTSNSGNTIYF
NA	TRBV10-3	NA	CAISRRWVGYEQYF
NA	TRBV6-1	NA	CASSEGPARGNQPQHF
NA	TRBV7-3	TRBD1	CASSVEGAPYNEQFF
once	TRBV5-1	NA	CASSGSLVVSYEQYF
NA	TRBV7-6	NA	CASSLEGRRDEQYF
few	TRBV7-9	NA	CASSDPRKDYEQYF
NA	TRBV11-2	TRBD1	CASSLGGTGRYEQYF
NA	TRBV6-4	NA	CASCRQVSNQPQHF
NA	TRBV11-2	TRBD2	CASSLDPGGSYEQYF
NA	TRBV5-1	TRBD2	CASSLAGLAEGTYEQYF
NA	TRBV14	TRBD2	CASSLRAGTYEQYF
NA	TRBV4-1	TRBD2	CASSLAASGSNYEQYF
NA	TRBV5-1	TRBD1	CASSPRQGVYSGANVLTF
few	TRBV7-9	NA	CASSQGTYEQYF
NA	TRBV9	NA	CASSVGSGATEAFF
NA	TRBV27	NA	CASSSGFYEQYF
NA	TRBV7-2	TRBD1	CASSPRGLSGYTF
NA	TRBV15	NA	CATSRASGGREKLFF
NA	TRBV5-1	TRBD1	CASSLSEGAMTEAFF
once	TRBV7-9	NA	CASSSPDRDYEQYF
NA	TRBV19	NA	CASSTDRYGGTEAFF
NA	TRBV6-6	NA	CASSWTVNQPQHF
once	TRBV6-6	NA	CASSSPAQALLYGYTF
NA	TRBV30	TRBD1	CAWSGQIYEQYF
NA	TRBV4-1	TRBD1	CASSQVGGDQPQHF
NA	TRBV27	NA	CASSLGLKYEQYF
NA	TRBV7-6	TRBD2	CASSLFGRATDEQFF
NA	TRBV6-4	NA	CASSDRDTSEQYF
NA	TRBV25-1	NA	CASSELEDSPWEQYF
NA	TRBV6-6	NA	CAGLGVEGTIYF
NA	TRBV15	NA	CATSFPPADTQYF
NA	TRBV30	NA	CAWSVFPQVPIVHEQYF
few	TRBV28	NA	CASSYTDYEQYF
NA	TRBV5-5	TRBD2	CASSLPLAGELYEQYF